A selection of T cell receptor beta chains follows, all from one sample in a study of blood T cells in healthy people across ages. One entry per CDR3 protein results from TCRdb running MiXCR on the 5' RACE reads. This sample has fewer than 900,000 distinct CDR3 sequences, with around 40% found just once. Material for sequencing was blood. Receptor source: a woman between 55 and 75 years old in good health. CDR3s include the opening cysteine and the closing phenylalanine or tryptophan. The D gene is left open where the match is weak. The listing skips clone size in some rows; elsewhere it reads once, few, many or a size class.

clone_size j_call v_call d_call cdr3_aa cdr3_nt
many TRBJ2-4 TRBV12-3/TRBV12-4 NA CASSLQGSKNIQYF TGTGCCAGCAGCCTACAGGGTTCCAAAAACATTCAGTACTTC
few TRBJ1-1 TRBV6-2/TRBV6-3 NA CASSDFLNTEAFF TGTGCCAGCAGTGACTTCTTGAACACTGAAGCTTTCTTT
few TRBJ2-7 TRBV6-5 TRBD1 CASSHTGTGLSEQYF TGTGCCAGCAGTCACACCGGGACAGGGCTCTCCGAGCAGTACTTC
NA TRBJ1-1 TRBV7-3 TRBD1 CASKVQGENTEAFF TGTGCCAGCAAAGTACAGGGGGAGAACACTGAAGCTTTCTTT
few TRBJ2-7 TRBV30 NA CAWSVRTDRRYF TGTGCCTGGAGTGTACGGACAGACCGGCGGTACTTC
many TRBJ2-1 TRBV20-1 NA CSARTGGNEQFF TGCAGTGCTAGAACAGGTGGGAATGAGCAGTTCTTC
NA TRBJ2-7 TRBV7-6 NA CASGQTAYEQYF TGTGCCAGCGGCCAGACAGCCTACGAGCAGTACTTC
NA TRBJ2-4 TRBV14 NA CASSPTATLAKNIQYF TGTGCCAGCAGCCCGACAGCCACCCTAGCCAAAAACATTCAGTACTTC
NA TRBJ2-1 TRBV7-2 TRBD1 CASSKRGQVTYKEQFF TGTGCCAGCAGCAAACGCGGACAGGTGACCTACAAGGAGCAGTTCTTC
NA TRBJ2-7 TRBV3-1 TRBD2 CAGSHGGGCEQYF TGTGCCGGCAGCCACGGGGGGGGCTGCGAGCAGTACTTC
NA TRBJ2-7 TRBV7-9 NA CASSETEAVSYEQYF TGTGCCAGCAGCGAAACAGAGGCGGTTTCCTACGAGCAGTACTTC
NA TRBJ1-2 TRBV9 NA CASSHPGPDGYTF TGTGCCAGCAGCCACCCCGGTCCTGATGGCTACACCTTC
NA TRBJ1-5 TRBV19 NA CASSLPGDYSNQPQHF TGTGCCAGTAGTCTTCCGGGAGACTATAGCAATCAGCCCCAGCATTTT
few TRBJ2-7 TRBV19 NA CASSMRRTDLEQYF TGTGCCAGTAGTATGCGCAGGACAGATCTGGAGCAGTACTTC
NA TRBJ2-1 TRBV6-2/TRBV6-3 NA CASSPRGPLTYNEQFF TGTGCCAGCAGCCCCCGTGGGCCACTGACCTACAATGAGCAGTTCTTC
NA TRBJ2-7 TRBV28 TRBD2 CASRSSGGPSYEQYF TGTGCCAGCAGGTCTAGCGGGGGTCCCTCCTACGAGCAGTACTTC
NA TRBJ2-1 TRBV3-1 NA CASSQDLASKNEQFF TGTGCCAGCAGCCAAGATCTGGCTAGCAAGAATGAGCAGTTCTTC
NA TRBJ2-1 TRBV7-9 NA CASSQGSLGGSYNEQFF TGTGCCAGCAGCCAGGGAAGTTTGGGCGGGTCCTACAATGAGCAGTTCTTC
few TRBJ2-1 TRBV20-1 NA CSDNTLGYAYNEQFF TGCAGTGACAATACTTTAGGGTACGCCTACAATGAGCAGTTCTTC
NA TRBJ1-2 TRBV10-3 NA CAISEELGYGYTF TGTGCCATCAGTGAGGAATTGGGCTATGGCTACACCTTC
many TRBJ1-5 TRBV20-1 NA CSATRQEYSNQPQHF TGCAGTGCTACCCGACAGGAGTATAGCAATCAGCCCCAGCATTTT
NA TRBJ2-3 TRBV9 TRBD2 CASSETSGSSTDTQYF TGTGCCAGCAGCGAAACTAGCGGGAGCTCCACAGATACGCAGTATTTT
NA TRBJ1-1 TRBV29-1 TRBD1 CSVLGQGNTEAFF TGCAGCGTTTTGGGACAGGGGAACACTGAAGCTTTCTTT
NA TRBJ2-1 TRBV24-1 NA CATSDSGSPAGFYNEQFF TGCGCCACCAGTGATTCGGGATCCCCTGCTGGTTTCTACAATGAGCAGTTCTTC
NA TRBJ2-7 TRBV24-1 TRBD2 CATSDARAGGTYEQYF TGTGCCACCAGTGACGCCCGAGCGGGAGGGACCTACGAGCAGTACTTC
NA TRBJ1-2 TRBV3-1 TRBD1 CASSQVRATGGFGYTF TGTGCCAGCAGCCAAGTTCGTGCGACAGGGGGCTTCGGCTACACCTTC
NA TRBJ2-1 TRBV28 TRBD1 CASSSRDRGNLRAEQFF TGTGCCAGCAGTTCCCGGGACAGGGGGAATTTGCGGGCAGAGCAGTTCTTC
NA TRBJ2-7 TRBV20-1 TRBD2 CSVGTSARRSYEQYF TGCAGTGTCGGGACTAGCGCCCGTCGCTCCTACGAGCAGTACTTC
NA TRBJ2-3 TRBV10-1 NA CASSEPTEGGDTQYF TGCGCCAGCAGTGAGCCGACAGAGGGTGGGGATACGCAGTATTTT